A single T cell receptor (beta chain) is shown here with its context. Generated by immunoSEQ multiplex PCR, the TCRdb table keeps only in-frame clones and is missing some. The table shows roughly 87,000 clones, with around 93% occurring only once. This sample is drawn from a study of T cell changes during pregnancy in multiple sclerosis. There are 15 residues in the CDR3. V shed 0 bases and J 6 bases; nucleotides not matched to a gene: 6. Germline V gene data show CDR1 as SGHRS and CDR2 as YFSETQ. V gene TRBV5-1 combines with J gene TRBJ2-7; 10 bases are a match to TRBD2. This sequence was found in a female donor in good health, enrolled as a control in a pregnancy study. Source: peripheral blood, taken in the third trimester of pregnancy. CDR3 protein: CASSLDGTSALEQYF. CDR3 in DNA: TGCGCCAGCAGCTTGGACGGGACTAGCGCTCTCGAGCAGTACTTC.